The 18 T cell receptor beta chains listed next were all sequenced from one sample in a study of blood T cell repertoires in COVID-19. Assay: immunoSEQ multiplex PCR; the TCRdb copy retains only in-frame clones and omits some. The table shows some 170,000 clones, with roughly 88% occurring only once. The source material was PBMCs or T cells enriched from blood (not recorded which). All receptors come from a man in his forties or fifties who had recovered from COVID-19.

CDR3 nucleotide sequence: TGTGCCAGCAGTTCCGACAGGGGTTCCTACAATGAGCAGTTCTTC. It encodes CASSSDRGSYNEQFF. The gene calls are TRBV6-5 and TRBJ2-1; 8 bases line up with TRBD1. The CDR3 runs 15 residues. Germline V gene lookup returns CDR1 MNHEY and CDR2 SVGAGI. Trimming cost V 4 bases and J 1 base; bases outside gene matches: 3.

The chain joins TRBV19 to TRBJ1-2; 7 bases line up with TRBD1. The CDR3 loop spans 15 amino acids. CDR1 LNHDA and CDR2 SQIVND come from the germline V gene (reference sequence). V was pared by 1 base and J by 2 bases, with 4 bases of the junction left unmatched. The CDR3 protein is CASSIGTGANYGYTF. CDR3 DNA sequence: TGTGCCAGTAGTATAGGTACAGGGGCAAACTATGGCTACACCTTC.

This chain connects TRBV5-6 to TRBJ2-7; 7 bases agree with TRBD2. J lost 0 bases, V lost 6 bases, and 9 bases had no gene match. CDR3 size: 15 residues. CDR1 is SGHDT, CDR2 YYEEEE, per germline. The CDR3 here is CASTTAGRSSYEQYF. The CDR3 DNA reads TGTGCCAGCACCACAGCGGGGAGAAGCTCCTACGAGCAGTACTTC. Combining the CDR3 with reference TRBV5-6 and TRBJ2-7 gives the whole variable domain DAGVTQSPTHLIKTRGQQVTLRCSPKSGHDTVSWYQQALGQGPQFIFQYYEEEERQRGNFPDRFSGHQFPNYSSELNVNALLLGDSALYLCASTTAGRSSYEQYFGPGTRLTVT.

This chain links TRBV30 with TRBJ2-6; 8 nucleotides agree with TRBD1. Germline-derived CDR1 and CDR2 are GTSNPN and SVGIG (reference sequence). With 3 bases clipped from V and 2 bases from J, the junction kept 3 bases outside the gene matches. CDR3 length: 15 amino acids. CDR3 amino acids: CAWRKQGAGANVLTF. CDR3 DNA sequence: TGTGCCTGGAGGAAACAGGGGGCTGGGGCCAACGTCCTGACTTTC.

This clone has only a few counts. V and J are TRBV28 and TRBJ1-1; possibly TRBD1 for D (6 bases). CDR1 and CDR2 from the germline V gene are MDHEN and SYDVKM. The CDR3 length is 13 residues. V shed 8 bases and J shed 2 bases, with 12 bases lying between them. CDR3 bases: TGTGCCAGCGCCGGGACACCCAACACTGAAGCTTTCTTT. As protein: CASAGTPNTEAFF. Together with reference TRBV28 and TRBJ1-1, the CDR3 gives the full variable domain: DVKVTQSSRYLVKRTGEKVFLECVQDMDHENMFWYRQDPGLGLRLIYFSYDVKMKEKGDIPEGYSVSREKKERFSLILESASTNQTSMYLCASAGTPNTEAFFGQGTRLTVV.

This clone was counted many times. For the CDR3, the DNA is TGTGCCAGCAGCCCCACGAGATCCCAAGCTTTCTTT. Protein sequence: CASSPTRSQAFF. The V and J genes are TRBV6-5 and TRBJ1-1; no clear D gene. The CDR3 runs 12 residues. Trimming pared 6 bases from V and 9 bases from J, leaving 14 bases between. The germline V gene encodes CDR1 MNHEY and CDR2 SVGAGI.

The gene calls are TRBV20-1 and TRBJ2-1; 9 bases match TRBD2. With 6 bases clipped from V and 7 bases from J, the junction kept 7 bases outside the gene matches. The CDR3 is 13 amino acids. CDR1 and CDR2 from the germline V gene are DFQATT and SNEGSKA (reference sequence). The CDR3 DNA is TGCAGTGCCAGTAGCGGGGGCAGAAATGAGCAGTTCTTC. Amino acids: CSASSGGRNEQFF.

The chain's CDR3 is CSVEDLGAGETQYF. The CDR3 region has the DNA TGCAGCGTTGAAGATCTTGGGGCCGGGGAGACCCAGTACTTC. The V call is TRBV29-1, the J call TRBJ2-5; a weak D match, TRBD1 (5 bases). Germline CDR1 and CDR2: SQVTM and ANQGSEA. The CDR3 totals 14 residues. V was pared by 0 bases and J by 5 bases, with 13 bases between.

This clone was observed a few times. The genes are TRBV2 and TRBJ2-1; 12 bases fit TRBD2. This CDR3 has 14 amino acids. Germline loops: CDR1 SNHLY, CDR2 FYNNEI. The junction had 7 bases not matched to a gene; V was cut back by 6 bases and J by 10 bases. This chain's CDR3 is CASRPSGGAWEQFF. The CDR3 DNA sequence: TGTGCCAGCAGACCTAGCGGGGGGGCCTGGGAGCAGTTCTTC.

V usage is TRBV4-1 and J usage is TRBJ2-2; the D gene is possibly TRBD1 (6 bases). The germline V gene encodes CDR1 MGHRA and CDR2 YSYEKL. The ends were cut back, 4 bases at V and 4 bases at J, with 16 bases in the middle. The CDR3 runs to 16 residues. The CDR3 spells CASSPRDRTVTGELFF. Here the CDR3 DNA reads TGCGCCAGCAGCCCCCGCGACAGGACAGTCACCGGGGAGCTGTTTTTT.

The V gene is TRBV19, the J gene TRBJ2-5; TRBD1 matches 8 bases. Germline V lookup: CDR1 LNHDA, CDR2 SQIVND (reference sequence). This CDR3 region has 18 residues. With V trimmed by 5 bases and J by 4 bases, 18 bases remained unmatched. CDR3 nucleotides: TGTGCCAGTAGTCTCGCCCATCCCCCGACAGGGGTTCGAGAGACCCAGTACTTC. Translation gives CASSLAHPPTGVRETQYF.

This clone appeared a single time. This chain connects TRBV25-1 to TRBJ1-2; D not certain. Trimming took off 6 bases at V and 2 bases at J, with 10 bases between the two ends. Germline lookup yields CDR1 MGHDK and CDR2 SYGVNS. This CDR3 contains 13 residues. CDR3 DNA sequence: TGTGCCAGCAGCTTACAGCCGAACTATGGCTACACCTTC. This encodes CASSLQPNYGYTF.

V and J are TRBV11-1 and TRBJ2-1; 13 positions agree with TRBD2. In germline, CDR1 is SGHAT, CDR2 FQDESV (reference sequence). The J segment lost 9 bases and the V segment lost 5 bases, leaving 4 bases of the junction unmatched. The CDR3 sequence is 14 residues long. As DNA, the CDR3 is TGTGCCAGCAGCCCGGGACTAGCGGGGAGTGAGCAGTTCTTC. Encoded protein: CASSPGLAGSEQFF.

The rearrangement uses TRBV2 and TRBJ1-2, with 9 bases aligning to TRBD1. In germline, CDR1 is SNHLY, CDR2 FYNNEI. This CDR3 is 14 amino acids long. The V gene end was trimmed by 4 bases and the J gene end by 7 bases; junction bases not matched to a gene: 7. The CDR3 spells CASSARDRVFGYTF. CDR3 in DNA: TGTGCCAGCAGTGCCCGGGACAGGGTGTTTGGCTACACCTTC.

CDR3 DNA: TGTGCCAGCTCACAGGGACTAGCAGACAATGAGCAGTTCTTC. This sequence encodes CASSQGLADNEQFF. The J gene is TRBJ2-1, the V gene TRBV18; 9 bases match TRBD2. Losses at the gene ends were 4 bases for V and 5 bases for J; bases not matched to a gene: 3. The CDR3 covers 14 residues. Germline-derived CDR1 and CDR2 are KGHSH and LQKENI. Full variable domain (remainder filled in from reference TRBV18 and TRBJ2-1): NAGVMQNPRHLVRRRGQEARLRCSPMKGHSHVYWYRQLPEEGLKFMVYLQKENIIDESGMPKERFSAEFPKEGPSILRIQQVVRGDSAAYFCASSQGLADNEQFFGPGTRLTVL.

The chain joins TRBV19 to TRBJ1-1, with D maybe TRBD1 (5 bases). Germline V CDR1 and CDR2: LNHDA, SQIVND (reference sequence). Trimming stripped 3 bases from V and 2 bases from J, with 13 bases between. The CDR3 extends over 15 amino acids. The CDR3 nucleotides are TGTGCCAGTAGTATTTTGGACACCCTTAACACTGAAGCTTTCTTT. Its protein product is CASSILDTLNTEAFF.

The genes are TRBV6-5 and TRBJ1-1, with no clear D. Trimming left V 4 bases short and J 3 bases short, with 3 bases between. This CDR3 comprises 11 residues. Germline CDR1 is MNHEY and CDR2 is SVGAGI. This CDR3 is CASSSYTEAFF. CDR3 bases: TGTGCCAGCAGTTCCTACACTGAAGCTTTCTTT.

The chain joins TRBV7-6 to TRBJ2-7, with 9 bases aligning to TRBD1. The CDR3 length is 15 residues. The germline CDR1 and CDR2 sequences are SGHVS and FNYEAQ. J lost 1 base, V lost 1 base, and 2 bases had no gene match. CDR3 bases: TGTGCCAGCAGCTTAGGAGGGACAGGGTCCTACGAGCAGTACTTC. Protein: CASSLGGTGSYEQYF.